These T cell receptor beta chains were read from a single sample in a study of T cell responses to AZD1222 COVID-19 vaccine. Data came from immunoSEQ multiplex PCR; TCRdb stores just in-frame clones and leaves some out. Among tens of thousands of clones listed, 85% to 90% were seen once. Sequences were derived from peripheral blood, sampled 28 days after the second AZD1222 dose. These receptor sequences come from an adult who received the AZD1222 COVID-19 vaccine. CDR3s include the opening cysteine and the closing phenylalanine or tryptophan. D genes are given only for firm matches. Clone size is given for some rows only: seen once, a few or many times, or a class if the clone is expanded.

d_call: -; j_call: TRBJ2-1; clone_size: -; cdr3_length: 16; v_call: TRBV5-4; cdr3_nt: TGTGCCAGCAGCTTGGCCCGGGGGGCGGTCAGCAATGAGCAGTTCTTC; cdr3_aa: CASSLARGAVSNEQFF
d_call: TRBD1; j_call: TRBJ2-7; clone_size: -; cdr3_length: 13; v_call: TRBV6-5; cdr3_nt: TGTGCCAGCAGTTACGACAGGGGCTACGAGCAGTACTTC; cdr3_aa: CASSYDRGYEQYF
d_call: -; j_call: TRBJ1-1; clone_size: -; cdr3_length: 14; v_call: TRBV5-4; cdr3_nt: TGTGCCAGCAGCCATGGTGGGCGAAACACTGAAGCTTTCTTT; cdr3_aa: CASSHGGRNTEAFF
d_call: TRBD1; j_call: TRBJ2-1; clone_size: once; cdr3_length: 13; v_call: TRBV7-3; cdr3_nt: TGTGCCAGCAGCGCGGACAGGGTACGTGAGCAGTTCTTC; cdr3_aa: CASSADRVREQFF
d_call: -; j_call: TRBJ1-1; clone_size: -; cdr3_length: 11; v_call: TRBV12-3/TRBV12-4; cdr3_nt: TGTGCCAGCCGGAGAGTCGATGAAGCTTTCTTT; cdr3_aa: CASRRVDEAFF
d_call: -; j_call: TRBJ1-2; clone_size: -; cdr3_length: 17; v_call: TRBV18; cdr3_nt: TGTGCCAGCTCACCGAACGCTTCGGGACTGTTTAACTATGGCTACACCTTC; cdr3_aa: CASSPNASGLFNYGYTF
d_call: -; j_call: TRBJ1-2; clone_size: -; cdr3_length: 19; v_call: TRBV5-1; cdr3_nt: TGCGCCAGCAGCTTGGCCGGTTATGGACAGAACCCCGCTAACTATGGCTACACCTTC; cdr3_aa: CASSLAGYGQNPANYGYTF
d_call: -; j_call: TRBJ2-1; clone_size: -; cdr3_length: 13; v_call: TRBV19; cdr3_nt: TGTGCCAGTAGTATTGGTCCTTACAATGAGCAGTTCTTC; cdr3_aa: CASSIGPYNEQFF
d_call: TRBD2; j_call: TRBJ2-1; clone_size: -; cdr3_length: 13; v_call: TRBV7-2; cdr3_nt: TGTGCCAGCTCGCGGGGGTCCTACAATGAGCAGTTCTTC; cdr3_aa: CASSRGSYNEQFF
d_call: TRBD2; j_call: TRBJ2-3; clone_size: -; cdr3_length: 16; v_call: TRBV7-2; cdr3_nt: TGTGCCAGCAGCAAAAACAGCGGGGGCCCGGGAGATACGCAGTATTTT; cdr3_aa: CASSKNSGGPGDTQYF
d_call: -; j_call: TRBJ1-5; clone_size: -; cdr3_length: 13; v_call: TRBV6-2/TRBV6-3; cdr3_nt: TGTGCCAGCAGTTCCTCGGGGGGCCAGCCCCAGCATTTT; cdr3_aa: CASSSSGGQPQHF
d_call: -; j_call: TRBJ1-3; clone_size: -; cdr3_length: 13; v_call: TRBV5-1; cdr3_nt: TGCGCCAGCAGCTATGACAGTGTCTCCACCATATATTTT; cdr3_aa: CASSYDSVSTIYF
d_call: TRBD1; j_call: TRBJ1-6; clone_size: few; cdr3_length: 15; v_call: TRBV18; cdr3_nt: TGTGCCAGCTCACCTTCAGGGGGCCGCGGTTCACCCCTCCACTTT; cdr3_aa: CASSPSGGRGSPLHF
d_call: -; j_call: TRBJ2-1; clone_size: -; cdr3_length: 15; v_call: TRBV5-4; cdr3_nt: TGTGCCAGCAGCTTGGGCCAGAGCTCCTACAATGAGCAGTTCTTC; cdr3_aa: CASSLGQSSYNEQFF
d_call: -; j_call: TRBJ1-4; clone_size: -; cdr3_length: 16; v_call: TRBV9; cdr3_nt: TGTGCCAGCAGCGCTAGAGGGGGGCCGACTAATGAAAAACTGTTTTTT; cdr3_aa: CASSARGGPTNEKLFF
d_call: -; j_call: TRBJ2-7; clone_size: -; cdr3_length: 12; v_call: TRBV6-5; cdr3_nt: TGTGCCAGCAGTTATACAGTCTACGAGCAGTACTTC; cdr3_aa: CASSYTVYEQYF
d_call: TRBD1; j_call: TRBJ1-1; clone_size: -; cdr3_length: 15; v_call: TRBV27; cdr3_nt: TGTGCCAGCAGTAGAATGGACAGGCGGAACACTGAAGCTTTCTTT; cdr3_aa: CASSRMDRRNTEAFF
d_call: -; j_call: TRBJ2-7; clone_size: -; cdr3_length: 12; v_call: TRBV20-1; cdr3_nt: TGCAGTGCTAGTCAGTCGGACTACGAGCAGTACTTC; cdr3_aa: CSASQSDYEQYF
d_call: -; j_call: TRBJ2-3; clone_size: -; cdr3_length: 12; v_call: TRBV29-1; cdr3_nt: TGCAGCGCTGGGACCCACACAGATACGCAGTATTTT; cdr3_aa: CSAGTHTDTQYF
d_call: -; j_call: TRBJ2-3; clone_size: -; cdr3_length: 12; v_call: TRBV9; cdr3_nt: TGTGCCAGCAGCGTAGATCCAGATACGCAGTATTTT; cdr3_aa: CASSVDPDTQYF
d_call: TRBD1; j_call: TRBJ2-2; clone_size: once; cdr3_length: 18; v_call: TRBV5-1; cdr3_nt: TGCGCCAGCAGCTTGGACCCACAGGGGCGTTTTTCCACCGGGGAGCTGTTTTTT; cdr3_aa: CASSLDPQGRFSTGELFF
d_call: TRBD1; j_call: TRBJ1-1; clone_size: -; cdr3_length: 15; v_call: TRBV3-1/TRBV3-2; cdr3_nt: TGTGCCAGCAGCCGGCAGGGGGCGAGGAACACTGAAGCTTTCTTT; cdr3_aa: CASSRQGARNTEAFF
d_call: TRBD2; j_call: TRBJ2-5; clone_size: -; cdr3_length: 15; v_call: TRBV19; cdr3_nt: TGTGCCAGTAGTATAGATGGGACTAGCTTTGTGGGCCAGTACTTC; cdr3_aa: CASSIDGTSFVGQYF
d_call: TRBD2; j_call: TRBJ2-5; clone_size: -; cdr3_length: 16; v_call: TRBV11-3; cdr3_nt: TGTGCCAGCAGCTTAGGCCCCGGGGGGGGTCAAGAGACCCAGTACTTC; cdr3_aa: CASSLGPGGGQETQYF
d_call: -; j_call: TRBJ1-2; clone_size: -; cdr3_length: 13; v_call: TRBV7-9; cdr3_nt: TGTGCCAGCAGCCTCCGACAGGACTATGGCTACACCTTC; cdr3_aa: CASSLRQDYGYTF
d_call: -; j_call: TRBJ2-1; clone_size: -; cdr3_length: 11; v_call: TRBV7-2; cdr3_nt: TGTGCCAGCAGCTGGACGGAACGTTTGTTCTTC; cdr3_aa: CASSWTERLFF
d_call: -; j_call: TRBJ2-2; clone_size: -; cdr3_length: 13; v_call: TRBV12-5; cdr3_nt: TGTGCTAGTGGTTTGCACGGAACCGGGGAGCTGTTTTTT; cdr3_aa: CASGLHGTGELFF
d_call: -; j_call: TRBJ1-5; clone_size: -; cdr3_length: 16; v_call: TRBV4-2; cdr3_nt: TGTGCCAGCAGCCAAGATCCTCAGGGTGGCAATCAGCCCCAGCATTTT; cdr3_aa: CASSQDPQGGNQPQHF
d_call: TRBD1; j_call: TRBJ2-5; clone_size: -; cdr3_length: 14; v_call: TRBV9; cdr3_nt: TGTGCCAGCAGCGCCGACAGGGGTAGAGAGACCCAGTACTTC; cdr3_aa: CASSADRGRETQYF
d_call: TRBD1; j_call: TRBJ1-4; clone_size: -; cdr3_length: 14; v_call: TRBV7-8; cdr3_nt: TGTGCCAGCAGTGAACAGGGGGCGCGCGAAAAACTGTTTTTT; cdr3_aa: CASSEQGAREKLFF
d_call: -; j_call: TRBJ1-5; clone_size: -; cdr3_length: 14; v_call: TRBV28; cdr3_nt: TGTGCCAGCAGTTTGATCGACAGGAATCAGCCCCAGCATTTT; cdr3_aa: CASSLIDRNQPQHF
d_call: -; j_call: TRBJ2-1; clone_size: once; cdr3_length: 12; v_call: TRBV28; cdr3_nt: TGTGCCAGCCGGGACTCCTACAATGAGCAGTTCTTC; cdr3_aa: CASRDSYNEQFF
d_call: TRBD1; j_call: TRBJ1-6; clone_size: -; cdr3_length: 16; v_call: TRBV9; cdr3_nt: TGTGCCAGCAGCGCCCTTGACAGGGTGAAAAATTCACCCCTCCACTTT; cdr3_aa: CASSALDRVKNSPLHF
d_call: -; j_call: TRBJ1-6; clone_size: -; cdr3_length: 13; v_call: TRBV6-5; cdr3_nt: TGTGCCAGCAGTTACACCGGGAATTCACCCCTCCACTTT; cdr3_aa: CASSYTGNSPLHF
d_call: -; j_call: TRBJ1-3; clone_size: -; cdr3_length: 14; v_call: TRBV10-3; cdr3_nt: TGTGCCATCAGCGCTAGGGTATCTGGAAACACCATATATTTT; cdr3_aa: CAISARVSGNTIYF
d_call: -; j_call: TRBJ1-1; clone_size: -; cdr3_length: 15; v_call: TRBV5-1; cdr3_nt: TGCGCCAGCAGCCCTGACAACCTACTGAACACTGAAGCTTTCTTT; cdr3_aa: CASSPDNLLNTEAFF
d_call: TRBD2; j_call: TRBJ2-3; clone_size: -; cdr3_length: 16; v_call: TRBV14; cdr3_nt: TGTGCCAGCAGCCAAGTGGCTAGCGGACTCACAGATACGCAGTATTTT; cdr3_aa: CASSQVASGLTDTQYF
d_call: TRBD1; j_call: TRBJ1-2; clone_size: -; cdr3_length: 16; v_call: TRBV5-5; cdr3_nt: TGTGCCAGCAGTTTTGCAACAGGGGGCGCCAACTATGGCTACACCTTC; cdr3_aa: CASSFATGGANYGYTF
d_call: -; j_call: TRBJ2-5; clone_size: -; cdr3_length: 19; v_call: TRBV7-9; cdr3_nt: TGTGCCAGCAGCTTAAGGTTCGGGGGGCCATCCTCCTTCCAAGAGACCCAGTACTTC; cdr3_aa: CASSLRFGGPSSFQETQYF
d_call: -; j_call: TRBJ2-1; clone_size: once; cdr3_length: 14; v_call: TRBV11-3; cdr3_nt: TGTGCCAGCAGCCCAGGCCCACAGGTGGATGAGCAGTTCTTC; cdr3_aa: CASSPGPQVDEQFF
d_call: TRBD1; j_call: TRBJ1-2; clone_size: once; cdr3_length: 18; v_call: TRBV7-2; cdr3_nt: TGTGCCAGCAGCTTTGGACTATATAGACAGGGAACTAACTATGGCTACACCTTC; cdr3_aa: CASSFGLYRQGTNYGYTF
d_call: TRBD1; j_call: TRBJ1-1; clone_size: -; cdr3_length: 14; v_call: TRBV6-5; cdr3_nt: TGTGCCAGCCAGAGGGCAGGGGGCAACACTGAAGCTTTCTTT; cdr3_aa: CASQRAGGNTEAFF
d_call: -; j_call: TRBJ1-1; clone_size: -; cdr3_length: 14; v_call: TRBV28; cdr3_nt: TGTGCCAGCAGTTCACCCCTCCCAGGGTTTGAAGCTTTCTTT; cdr3_aa: CASSSPLPGFEAFF
d_call: -; j_call: TRBJ1-6; clone_size: -; cdr3_length: 15; v_call: TRBV11-3; cdr3_nt: TGTGCCAGCAGCACCTCAGGGGCACGAGTTTCACCCCTCCACTTT; cdr3_aa: CASSTSGARVSPLHF
d_call: -; j_call: TRBJ1-2; clone_size: once; cdr3_length: 13; v_call: TRBV19; cdr3_nt: TGTGCCAGTACCGAACCCGGGTTTTATGGCTACACCTTC; cdr3_aa: CASTEPGFYGYTF
d_call: -; j_call: TRBJ2-3; clone_size: -; cdr3_length: 13; v_call: TRBV5-1; cdr3_nt: TGCGCCAGCAGCCCCATTAGGTCAGATACGCAGTATTTT; cdr3_aa: CASSPIRSDTQYF
d_call: TRBD2; j_call: TRBJ2-3; clone_size: -; cdr3_length: 15; v_call: TRBV7-3; cdr3_nt: TGTGCCAGCAGCCCAGCGGGGGCCTTCACAGATACGCAGTATTTT; cdr3_aa: CASSPAGAFTDTQYF
d_call: TRBD2; j_call: TRBJ2-5; clone_size: -; cdr3_length: 15; v_call: TRBV3-1/TRBV3-2; cdr3_nt: TGTGCCAGCAGCCTTGAGCGGGAGGGCGGGGAGACCCAGTACTTC; cdr3_aa: CASSLEREGGETQYF
d_call: TRBD1; j_call: TRBJ1-6; clone_size: -; cdr3_length: 15; v_call: TRBV7-9; cdr3_nt: TGTGCCAGCAGCCCGCCCGGACAGGGGGATTCACCCCTCCACTTT; cdr3_aa: CASSPPGQGDSPLHF
d_call: TRBD1; j_call: TRBJ2-7; clone_size: -; cdr3_length: 12; v_call: TRBV11-1; cdr3_nt: TGTGCCAGCAGCCCAGGGGGCTACGAGCAGTACTTC; cdr3_aa: CASSPGGYEQYF
d_call: -; j_call: TRBJ1-1; clone_size: -; cdr3_length: 13; v_call: TRBV6-5; cdr3_nt: TGTGCCAGCAGTAATGGGTGGGGCACTGAAGCTTTCTTT; cdr3_aa: CASSNGWGTEAFF
d_call: -; j_call: TRBJ2-6; clone_size: few; cdr3_length: 20; v_call: TRBV2; cdr3_nt: TGTGCCATCCACGGGGGGGTTGGGGACAGGGAGACATCTGGGGCCAACGTCCTGACTTTC; cdr3_aa: CAIHGGVGDRETSGANVLTF
d_call: -; j_call: TRBJ1-2; clone_size: -; cdr3_length: 13; v_call: TRBV29-1; cdr3_nt: TGCAGCGTTGAAAAGCTGGGACACTATGGCTACACCTTC; cdr3_aa: CSVEKLGHYGYTF
d_call: -; j_call: TRBJ2-3; clone_size: -; cdr3_length: 18; v_call: TRBV15; cdr3_nt: TGTGCCACCAGCAGAGACAGGACACTAACACTTAACACAGATACGCAGTATTTT; cdr3_aa: CATSRDRTLTLNTDTQYF
d_call: -; j_call: TRBJ2-2; clone_size: -; cdr3_length: 13; v_call: TRBV28; cdr3_nt: TGTGCCAGCTGGGCAGGGGTCACCGGGGAGCTGTTTTTT; cdr3_aa: CASWAGVTGELFF
d_call: TRBD2; j_call: TRBJ2-1; clone_size: few; cdr3_length: 16; v_call: TRBV7-3; cdr3_nt: TGTGCCAGCAGCTTTTACGGGCTAGCGGACTACAATGAGCAGTTCTTC; cdr3_aa: CASSFYGLADYNEQFF
d_call: -; j_call: TRBJ2-3; clone_size: -; cdr3_length: 16; v_call: TRBV10-3; cdr3_nt: TGTGCCATCAGTGAGGTCAGAACCTTGCAGACAGATACGCAGTATTTT; cdr3_aa: CAISEVRTLQTDTQYF
d_call: -; j_call: TRBJ2-1; clone_size: -; cdr3_length: 15; v_call: TRBV9; cdr3_nt: TGTGCCAGCAGCGTAGCCGCCCGCGCCTACAATGAGCAGTTCTTC; cdr3_aa: CASSVAARAYNEQFF